Listed below are T cell receptor beta chains from one sample, sequenced in a study. One entry per CDR3 protein, called by TCRdb with MiXCR from the multiplex PCR reads. The sample lists over 1,000 distinct CDR3 sequences; 30% to 35% were seen once. What was sequenced was memory CD4+ T cells sorted from blood. These receptors were collected from a female donor with breast cancer. CDR3s leave out the opening cysteine and the closing phenylalanine or tryptophan. Fields, in order: J gene, D gene, V gene, CDR3 protein. The D gene is left open where the match is weak.

J gene: TRBJ1-2; D gene: -; V gene: TRBV12-3/TRBV12-4; CDR3 protein: ASRLRTANYGYT
J gene: TRBJ1-2; D gene: -; V gene: TRBV12-3/TRBV12-4; CDR3 protein: ASSHSRLHYGYT
J gene: TRBJ1-2; D gene: -; V gene: TRBV12-3/TRBV12-4; CDR3 protein: ASSFLDKWDGYT
J gene: TRBJ1-2; D gene: TRBD1; V gene: TRBV12-3/TRBV12-4; CDR3 protein: ASTILTGVYGYGYT
J gene: TRBJ1-2; D gene: -; V gene: TRBV12-3/TRBV12-4; CDR3 protein: ASRPTETYGYT
J gene: TRBJ1-2; D gene: -; V gene: TRBV12-3/TRBV12-4; CDR3 protein: ASSRDTGYT
J gene: TRBJ1-2; D gene: TRBD1; V gene: TRBV12-3/TRBV12-4; CDR3 protein: ASSPGQGKGGYT
J gene: TRBJ1-2; D gene: -; V gene: TRBV12-3/TRBV12-4; CDR3 protein: ASSLQEAYGYT
J gene: TRBJ1-2; D gene: -; V gene: TRBV12-3/TRBV12-4; CDR3 protein: ASSPEGAGYT
J gene: TRBJ1-2; D gene: TRBD1; V gene: TRBV12-3/TRBV12-4; CDR3 protein: ASSRLGFRDRSNYGYT
J gene: TRBJ1-2; D gene: -; V gene: TRBV12-3/TRBV12-4; CDR3 protein: ASSTDTFYT
J gene: TRBJ1-2; D gene: -; V gene: TRBV12-3/TRBV12-4; CDR3 protein: ASSSSRRIVFGYT
J gene: TRBJ1-2; D gene: TRBD1; V gene: TRBV12-3/TRBV12-4; CDR3 protein: ASSLDRGLLGYT
J gene: TRBJ1-2; D gene: TRBD1; V gene: TRBV12-3/TRBV12-4; CDR3 protein: ASSRETGTGAYGYT
J gene: TRBJ1-2; D gene: -; V gene: TRBV12-3/TRBV12-4; CDR3 protein: ASTKDKGPYGYT
J gene: TRBJ1-2; D gene: TRBD1; V gene: TRBV12-3/TRBV12-4; CDR3 protein: ASTRTGAVNYGYT
J gene: TRBJ1-2; D gene: -; V gene: TRBV12-3/TRBV12-4; CDR3 protein: ASRTDPLGYGYT
J gene: TRBJ1-2; D gene: -; V gene: TRBV12-3/TRBV12-4; CDR3 protein: ASSSSLRLNYGYT
J gene: TRBJ1-2; D gene: TRBD1; V gene: TRBV12-3/TRBV12-4; CDR3 protein: ASSPGQSFGYT
J gene: TRBJ1-2; D gene: TRBD1; V gene: TRBV12-3/TRBV12-4; CDR3 protein: ASSGDSDTEGYT
J gene: TRBJ1-2; D gene: -; V gene: TRBV12-3/TRBV12-4; CDR3 protein: ASRGPNYGYT
J gene: TRBJ1-2; D gene: -; V gene: TRBV12-3/TRBV12-4; CDR3 protein: ASTLHGDYGYT
J gene: TRBJ1-2; D gene: -; V gene: TRBV12-3/TRBV12-4; CDR3 protein: ASSLAGRSNYGYT
J gene: TRBJ1-2; D gene: TRBD1; V gene: TRBV12-3/TRBV12-4; CDR3 protein: ASSGQGHRNGYT
J gene: TRBJ1-2; D gene: TRBD1; V gene: TRBV12-3/TRBV12-4; CDR3 protein: ASSRETGTEVQGYT
J gene: TRBJ1-2; D gene: -; V gene: TRBV12-3/TRBV12-4; CDR3 protein: ASCTQALDGYT
J gene: TRBJ1-2; D gene: TRBD1; V gene: TRBV12-3/TRBV12-4; CDR3 protein: ASSLGTGISAYGYT
J gene: TRBJ1-2; D gene: TRBD1; V gene: TRBV12-3/TRBV12-4; CDR3 protein: ASNLMGQGYGYT
J gene: TRBJ1-2; D gene: -; V gene: TRBV12-3/TRBV12-4; CDR3 protein: ASIMDGPYGYT
J gene: TRBJ1-2; D gene: TRBD1; V gene: TRBV12-3/TRBV12-4; CDR3 protein: ASSSRPGQGIYGYT
J gene: TRBJ1-2; D gene: TRBD1; V gene: TRBV12-3/TRBV12-4; CDR3 protein: ASSVSRDRGGYT
J gene: TRBJ1-2; D gene: TRBD1; V gene: TRBV12-3/TRBV12-4; CDR3 protein: ASRRQGQNYGYT
J gene: TRBJ1-2; D gene: TRBD1; V gene: TRBV12-3/TRBV12-4; CDR3 protein: ASSPWDSNYGYT
J gene: TRBJ1-2; D gene: TRBD1; V gene: TRBV12-3/TRBV12-4; CDR3 protein: ASTDQGQGSGYT
J gene: TRBJ1-2; D gene: TRBD1; V gene: TRBV12-3/TRBV12-4; CDR3 protein: ASRQGYGYT
J gene: TRBJ1-2; D gene: TRBD1; V gene: TRBV12-3/TRBV12-4; CDR3 protein: ASSLDRDRGYGYT
J gene: TRBJ1-2; D gene: TRBD1; V gene: TRBV12-3/TRBV12-4; CDR3 protein: ASSASDRGDYGYT
J gene: TRBJ1-2; D gene: TRBD1; V gene: TRBV12-3/TRBV12-4; CDR3 protein: ASSLEGQNYGYT